This T cell receptor (beta chain) came from a study of cytomegalovirus exposure and HLA in healthy donors. Findings and caveats of the study: In a later analysis, parvovirus B19, influenza, CMV and Epstein-Barr virus appeared linked to several top co-occurrence clusters. Cytomegalovirus-associated status was assigned to about 160 TCR beta chains. For most TCR sequences rarity was the rule, although some public TCRs occurred in many donors.

This CDR3 has 15 residues. Germline CDR1 SGHTA, CDR2 FQGNSA. Unmatched junction bases numbered 6, after V lost 1 base and J lost 3 bases. As for this clone: Its target is unknown.

Amplification used 60 Vbeta primers and 13 Jbeta primers. TCRdb's table, derived via immunoSEQ multiplex PCR, lists solely in-frame clones and lacks some. The table lists roughly 70,000 clones, around 80% of them singletons, with over 1.5% in the top ten. This receptor was obtained from a man between 18 and 29 years old in good health and CMV-seronegative. V gene TRBV7-2 combines with J gene TRBJ2-7, with TRBD1 matching 7 bases. Sequencing used PBMCs. In DNA, the CDR3 is TGTGCCAGCAGCTTAGTAGGTCGGACAGGCTACGAGCAGTACTTC. This encodes CASSLVGRTGYEQYF.